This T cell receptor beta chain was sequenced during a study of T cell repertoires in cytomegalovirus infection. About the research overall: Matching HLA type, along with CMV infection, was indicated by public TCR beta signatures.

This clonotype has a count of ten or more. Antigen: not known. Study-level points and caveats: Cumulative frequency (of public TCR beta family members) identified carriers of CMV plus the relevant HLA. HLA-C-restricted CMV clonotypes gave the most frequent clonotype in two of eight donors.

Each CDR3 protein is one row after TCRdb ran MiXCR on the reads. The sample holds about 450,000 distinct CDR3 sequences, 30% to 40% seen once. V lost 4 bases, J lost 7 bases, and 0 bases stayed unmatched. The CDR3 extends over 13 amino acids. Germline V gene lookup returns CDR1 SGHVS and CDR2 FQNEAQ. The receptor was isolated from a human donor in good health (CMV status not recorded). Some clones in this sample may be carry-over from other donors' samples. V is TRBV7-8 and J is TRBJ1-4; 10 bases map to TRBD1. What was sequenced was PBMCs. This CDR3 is CASSWTGGEKLFF. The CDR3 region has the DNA TGTGCCAGCAGCTGGACAGGGGGTGAAAAACTGTTTTTT.